The entry that follows covers one TCR beta chain sequence. The source of the sample is a study of blood T cell repertoires in COVID-19. Study at large: COVID-19 samples, acute and convalescent, were from the United States, Italy and Spain. From T cells, B-cell-depleted T cells, or PBMCs came the material, which was cDNA or gDNA.

The repertoire was sequenced with immunoSEQ multiplex PCR; TCRdb's copy has only in-frame clones and lacks some. This sample has under 300,000 clones, with 87% found just once. Trimming stripped 0 bases from V and 8 bases from J, with 16 bases between. CDR1 MNHEY and CDR2 SVGAGI come from the germline V gene. This CDR3 contains 15 residues. The sequencing input was peripheral blood. The chain joins TRBV6-5 to TRBJ1-2; possible D gene TRBD1, 5 bases. The receptor's source is a man aged 60 to 75 who had recovered from COVID-19. The CDR3 loop is CASSYSITGGLGYTF. The CDR3 DNA reads as TGTGCCAGCAGTTACTCGATTACAGGAGGGTTAGGCTACACCTTC.